This T cell receptor beta chain was observed in a study of identical twins. The sample holds a few counts of this clonotype. What it recognizes is unknown. The study's findings and limits: The conclusions drew on cross-sectional statistical analysis instead of tracking the same donors.

TCRdb re-called the 5' RACE reads through MiXCR, storing one row per CDR3 protein. Of 1.5 million to 2 million distinct CDR3 sequences listed, roughly 35% are singletons. CDR1 MNHNY and CDR2 SVGAGI come from the germline V gene (reference sequence). V gave up 2 bases and J gave up 2 bases; unmatched junction bases: 6. The CDR3 has 18 amino acids. This rearrangement joins TRBV6-6 to TRBJ2-3; TRBD2 matches 14 bases. The clonotype comes from a newborn girl in good health. The sequenced sample was cord blood. The CDR3 is CASSYQGLAGAPTDTQYF. CDR3 coding DNA: TGTGCCAGCAGTTACCAGGGACTAGCGGGGGCCCCCACAGATACGCAGTATTTT.